This entry describes one TCR beta chain. In germline, CDR1 is SEHNR, CDR2 FQNEAQ (reference sequence). The CDR3 covers 13 residues. Losses at the gene ends were 5 bases for V and 5 bases for J; bases not matched to a gene: 5. The entry originates in a study of T cell changes during pregnancy in multiple sclerosis. The repertoire was sequenced with immunoSEQ multiplex PCR; TCRdb's copy has only in-frame clones and lacks some. This sample has 95,000 to 150,000 clones, with approximately 94% found just once. This receptor was taken from a female donor with multiple sclerosis, enrolled in a pregnancy study. The V and J genes are TRBV7-9 and TRBJ2-5, with 7 nucleotides matching TRBD1. Material: peripheral blood, obtained before pregnancy. The CDR3 region is CASSDRAGETQYF. The CDR3 DNA sequence: TGTGCCAGCAGCGACAGGGCCGGTGAGACCCAGTACTTC.